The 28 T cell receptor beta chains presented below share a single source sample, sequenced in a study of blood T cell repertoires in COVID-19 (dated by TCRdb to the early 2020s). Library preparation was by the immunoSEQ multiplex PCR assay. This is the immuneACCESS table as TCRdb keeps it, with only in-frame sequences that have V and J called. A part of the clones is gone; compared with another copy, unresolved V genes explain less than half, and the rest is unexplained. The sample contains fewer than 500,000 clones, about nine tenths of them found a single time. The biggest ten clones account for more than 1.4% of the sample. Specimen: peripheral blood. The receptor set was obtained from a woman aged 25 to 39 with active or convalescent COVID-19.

CDR3 residues: CASSPSGSRYEQFF. CDR3 coding DNA: TGTGCCAGTAGTCCTAGCGGGAGTCGTTATGAGCAGTTCTTC. The chain couples TRBV19 to TRBJ2-1; TRBD2 matches 10 bases. The CDR3 loop spans 14 amino acids. Germline CDR1 reads LNHDA; CDR2 reads SQIVND (reference sequence). The ends lost 5 bases at V and 8 bases at J; junction bases unmatched: 6.

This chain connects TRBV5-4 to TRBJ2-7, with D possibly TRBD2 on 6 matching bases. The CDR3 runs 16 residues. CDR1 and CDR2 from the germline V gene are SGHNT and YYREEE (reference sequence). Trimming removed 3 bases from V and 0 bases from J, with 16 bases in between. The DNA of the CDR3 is TGTGCCAGCAGCTCCCCGGGACTCGAGAGCTCCTACGAGCAGTACTTC. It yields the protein CASSSPGLESSYEQYF.

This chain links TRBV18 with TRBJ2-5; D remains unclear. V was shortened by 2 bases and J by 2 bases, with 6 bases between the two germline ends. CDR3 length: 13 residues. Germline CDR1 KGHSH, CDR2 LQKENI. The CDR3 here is CASSPIQQETQYF. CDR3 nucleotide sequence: TGTGCCAGCTCACCAATACAACAAGAGACCCAGTACTTC.

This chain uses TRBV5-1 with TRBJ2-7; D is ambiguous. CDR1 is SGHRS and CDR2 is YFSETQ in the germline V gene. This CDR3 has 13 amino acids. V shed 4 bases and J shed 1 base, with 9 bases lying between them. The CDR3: CASSSDGSYEQYF. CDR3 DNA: TGCGCCAGCAGCAGCGACGGATCCTACGAGCAGTACTTC.

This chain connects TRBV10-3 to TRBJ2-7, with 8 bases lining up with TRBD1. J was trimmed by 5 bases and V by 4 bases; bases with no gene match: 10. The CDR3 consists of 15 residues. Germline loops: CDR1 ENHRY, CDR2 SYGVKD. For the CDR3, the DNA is TGTGCCATCAGTGCGAAGGCAGGGGGCATTAACGAGCAGTACTTC. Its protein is CAISAKAGGINEQYF.

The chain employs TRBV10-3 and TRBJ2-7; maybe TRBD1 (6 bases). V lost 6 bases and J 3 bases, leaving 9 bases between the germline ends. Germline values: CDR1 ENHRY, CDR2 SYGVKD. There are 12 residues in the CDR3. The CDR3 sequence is CAISRTDYEQYF. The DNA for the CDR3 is TGTGCCATCAGCCGGACAGACTACGAGCAGTACTTC.

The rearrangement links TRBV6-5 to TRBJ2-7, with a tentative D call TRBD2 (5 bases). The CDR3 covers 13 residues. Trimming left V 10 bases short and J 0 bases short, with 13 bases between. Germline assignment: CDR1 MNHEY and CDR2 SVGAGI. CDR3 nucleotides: TGTGCCACCAGAAGGGAGAGCTCCTACGAGCAGTACTTC. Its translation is CATRRESSYEQYF.

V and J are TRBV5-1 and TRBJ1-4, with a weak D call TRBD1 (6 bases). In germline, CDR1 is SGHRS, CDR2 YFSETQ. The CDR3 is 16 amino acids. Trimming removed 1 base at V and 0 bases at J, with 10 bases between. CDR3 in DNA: TGCGCCAGCAGCTTGCCGGGACACACAACTAATGAAAAACTGTTTTTT. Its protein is CASSLPGHTTNEKLFF.

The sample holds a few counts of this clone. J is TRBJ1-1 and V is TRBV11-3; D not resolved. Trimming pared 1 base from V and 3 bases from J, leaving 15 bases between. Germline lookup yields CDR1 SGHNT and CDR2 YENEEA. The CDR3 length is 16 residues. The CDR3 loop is CASSLGFTGVDTEAFF. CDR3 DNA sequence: TGTGCCAGCAGCTTAGGCTTTACGGGTGTGGACACTGAAGCTTTCTTT.

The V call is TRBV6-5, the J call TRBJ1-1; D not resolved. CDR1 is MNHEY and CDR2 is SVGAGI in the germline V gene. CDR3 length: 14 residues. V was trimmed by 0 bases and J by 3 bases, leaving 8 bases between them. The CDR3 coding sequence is TGTGCCAGCAGTTACTCTCCGGGAGACACTGAAGCTTTCTTT. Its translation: CASSYSPGDTEAFF.

The CDR3 reads CAWSLTSGSYEQYF. CDR3 bases: TGTGCCTGGAGTTTGACTAGCGGCTCCTACGAGCAGTACTTC. The rearrangement uses TRBV30 and TRBJ2-7; 9 bases align to TRBD2. This CDR3 contains 14 residues. Looked up from germline, CDR1 is GTSNPN and CDR2 is SVGIG (reference sequence). The ends lost 2 bases at V and 0 bases at J; junction bases unmatched: 2.

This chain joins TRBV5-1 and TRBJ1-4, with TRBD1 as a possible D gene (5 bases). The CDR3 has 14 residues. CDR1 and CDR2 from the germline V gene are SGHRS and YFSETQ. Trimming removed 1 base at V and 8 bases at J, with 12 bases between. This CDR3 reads CASSLQGLREKLFF. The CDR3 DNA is TGCGCCAGCAGCTTGCAGGGATTGAGGGAAAAACTGTTTTTT.

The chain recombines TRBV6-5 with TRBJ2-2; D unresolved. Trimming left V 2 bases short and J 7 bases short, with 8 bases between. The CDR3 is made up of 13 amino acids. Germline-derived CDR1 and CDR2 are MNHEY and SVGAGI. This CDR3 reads CASSYEVRGELFF. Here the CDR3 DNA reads TGTGCCAGCAGTTACGAGGTTCGCGGGGAGCTGTTTTTT.

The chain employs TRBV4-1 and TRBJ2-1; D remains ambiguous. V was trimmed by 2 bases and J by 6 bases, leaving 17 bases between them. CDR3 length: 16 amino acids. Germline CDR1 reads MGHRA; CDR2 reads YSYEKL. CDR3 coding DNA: TGCGCCAGCAGCCAATCGTCCCTTTTAGGCGGCAATGAGCAGTTCTTC. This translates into CASSQSSLLGGNEQFF.

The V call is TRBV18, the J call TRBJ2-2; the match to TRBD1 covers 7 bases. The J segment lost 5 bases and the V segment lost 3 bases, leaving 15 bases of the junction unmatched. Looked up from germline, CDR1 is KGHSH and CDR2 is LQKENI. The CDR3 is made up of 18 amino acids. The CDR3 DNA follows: TGTGCCAGCTCACCCCTTGCAACTGACAGGGCCGGGACCGGGGAGCTGTTTTTT. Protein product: CASSPLATDRAGTGELFF.

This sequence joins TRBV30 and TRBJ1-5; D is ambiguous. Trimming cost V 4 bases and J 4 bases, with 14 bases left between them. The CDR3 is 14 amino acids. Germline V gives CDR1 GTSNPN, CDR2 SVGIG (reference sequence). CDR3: CAWTEGHGNQPQHF. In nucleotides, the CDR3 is TGTGCCTGGACCGAGGGCCACGGAAATCAGCCCCAGCATTTT. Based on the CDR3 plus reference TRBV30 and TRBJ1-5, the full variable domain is SQTIHQWPATLVQPVGSPLSLECTVEGTSNPNLYWYRQAAGRGLQLLFYSVGIGQISSEVPQNLSASRPQDRQFILSSKKLLLSDSGFYLCAWTEGHGNQPQHFGDGTRLSIL.

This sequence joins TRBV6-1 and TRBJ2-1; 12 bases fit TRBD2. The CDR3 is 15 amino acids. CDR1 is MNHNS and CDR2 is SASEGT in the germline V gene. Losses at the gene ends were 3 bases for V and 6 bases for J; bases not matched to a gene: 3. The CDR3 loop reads CASSETSGGPNEQFF. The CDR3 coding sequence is TGTGCCAGCAGTGAGACTAGCGGGGGACCCAATGAGCAGTTCTTC.

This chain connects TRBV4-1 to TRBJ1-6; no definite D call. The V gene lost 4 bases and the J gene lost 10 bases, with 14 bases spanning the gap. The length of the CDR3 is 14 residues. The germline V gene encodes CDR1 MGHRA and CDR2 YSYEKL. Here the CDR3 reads CASSPRAEGSPLHF. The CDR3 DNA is TGCGCCAGCAGCCCGAGGGCCGAGGGCTCACCCCTCCACTTT.

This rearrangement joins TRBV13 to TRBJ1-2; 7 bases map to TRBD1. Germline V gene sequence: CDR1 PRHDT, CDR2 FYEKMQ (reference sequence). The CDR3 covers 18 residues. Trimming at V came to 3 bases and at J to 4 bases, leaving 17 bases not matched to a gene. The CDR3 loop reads CASSFHPTETGSIYGYTF. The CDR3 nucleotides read TGTGCCAGCAGCTTCCACCCGACTGAGACAGGGAGCATCTATGGCTACACCTTC. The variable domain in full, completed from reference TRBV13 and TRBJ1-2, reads AAGVIQSPRHLIKEKRETATLKCYPIPRHDTVYWYQQGPGQDPQFLISFYEKMQSDKGSIPDRFSAQQFSDYHSELNMSSLELGDSALYFCASSFHPTETGSIYGYTFGSGTRLTVV.

The CDR3 sequence: CASSHRPGHRDTDTQYF. The DNA for the CDR3 is TGTGCCAGCAGCCACCGACCGGGACACAGAGACACAGATACGCAGTATTTT. The genes are TRBV14 and TRBJ2-3; D perhaps matches TRBD1 (6 bases). Germline CDR1 and CDR2: SGHDN and FVKESK. Trimming removed 3 bases from V and 2 bases from J, with 18 bases in between. The CDR3 has 17 amino acids. The whole variable domain, filled in from reference TRBV14 and TRBJ2-3, reads EAGVTQFPSHSVIEKGQTVTLRCDPISGHDNLYWYRRVMGKEIKFLLHFVKESKQDESGMPNNRFLAERTGGTYSTLKVQPAELEDSGVYFCASSHRPGHRDTDTQYFGPGTRLTVL.

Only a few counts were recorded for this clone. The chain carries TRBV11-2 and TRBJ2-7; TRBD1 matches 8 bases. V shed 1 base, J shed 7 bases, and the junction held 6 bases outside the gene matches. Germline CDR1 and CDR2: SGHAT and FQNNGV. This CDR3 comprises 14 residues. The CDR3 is CASSLGPGGREQYF. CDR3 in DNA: TGTGCCAGCAGCTTAGGGCCAGGGGGCCGAGAGCAGTACTTC.

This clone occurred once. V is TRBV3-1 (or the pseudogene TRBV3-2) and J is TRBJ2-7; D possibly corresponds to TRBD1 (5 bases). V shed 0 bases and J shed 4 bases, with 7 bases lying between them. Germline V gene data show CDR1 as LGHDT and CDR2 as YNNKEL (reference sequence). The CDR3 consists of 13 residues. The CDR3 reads CASSQEGPYEQYF. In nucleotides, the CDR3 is TGTGCCAGCAGCCAAGAGGGGCCTTACGAGCAGTACTTC.

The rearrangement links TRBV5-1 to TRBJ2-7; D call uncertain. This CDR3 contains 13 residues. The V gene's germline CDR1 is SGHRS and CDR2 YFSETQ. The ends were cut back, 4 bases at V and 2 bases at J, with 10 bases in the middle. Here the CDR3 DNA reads TGCGCCAGCAGCGGAGCTTCACCCTACGAGCAGTACTTC. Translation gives CASSGASPYEQYF.

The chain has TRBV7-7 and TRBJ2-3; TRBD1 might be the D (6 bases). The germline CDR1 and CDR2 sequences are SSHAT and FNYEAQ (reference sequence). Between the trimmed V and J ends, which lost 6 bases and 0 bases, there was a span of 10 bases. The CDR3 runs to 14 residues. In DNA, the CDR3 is TGTGCCAGCAGTGCAGGGGCTAGCACAGATACGCAGTATTTT. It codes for CASSAGASTDTQYF. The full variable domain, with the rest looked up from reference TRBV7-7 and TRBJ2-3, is GAGVSQSPRYKVTKRGQDVTLRCDPISSHATLYWYQQALGQGPEFLTYFNYEAQPDKSGLPSDRFSAERPEGSISTLTIQRTEQRDSAMYRCASSAGASTDTQYFGPGTRLTVL.

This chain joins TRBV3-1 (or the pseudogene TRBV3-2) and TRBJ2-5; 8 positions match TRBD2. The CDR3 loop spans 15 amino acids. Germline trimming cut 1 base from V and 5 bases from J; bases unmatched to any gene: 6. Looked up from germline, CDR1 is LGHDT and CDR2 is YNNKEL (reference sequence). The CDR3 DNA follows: TGTGCCAGCAGCCAAGCTAACGGGGGGGCCGAGACCCAGTACTTC. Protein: CASSQANGGAETQYF.

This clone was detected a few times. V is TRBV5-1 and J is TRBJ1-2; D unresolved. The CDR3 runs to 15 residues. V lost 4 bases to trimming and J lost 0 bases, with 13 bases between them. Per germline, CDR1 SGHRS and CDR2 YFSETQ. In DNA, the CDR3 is TGCGCCAGCAGCCCAGGTTTGGATACTAACTATGGCTACACCTTC. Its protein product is CASSPGLDTNYGYTF.

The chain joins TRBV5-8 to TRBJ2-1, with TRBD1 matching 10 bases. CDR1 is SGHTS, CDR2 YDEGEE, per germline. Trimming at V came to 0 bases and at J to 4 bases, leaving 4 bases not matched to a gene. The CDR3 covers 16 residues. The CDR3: CASSLGTGQGYNEQFF. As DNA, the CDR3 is TGTGCCAGCAGCTTGGGTACGGGACAGGGGTACAATGAGCAGTTCTTC.

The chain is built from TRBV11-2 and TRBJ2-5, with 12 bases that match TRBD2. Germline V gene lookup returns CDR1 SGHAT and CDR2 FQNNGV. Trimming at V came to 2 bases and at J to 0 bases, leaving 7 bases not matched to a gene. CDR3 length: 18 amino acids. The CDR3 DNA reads TGTGCCAGCAGCTTACCCTCACTAGCGGGAGGCAACCAAGAGACCCAGTACTTC. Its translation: CASSLPSLAGGNQETQYF. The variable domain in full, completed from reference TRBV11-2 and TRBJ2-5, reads EAGVAQSPRYKIIEKRQSVAFWCNPISGHATLYWYQQILGQGPKLLIQFQNNGVVDDSQLPKDRFSAERLKGVDSTLKIQPAKLEDSAVYLCASSLPSLAGGNQETQYFGPGTRLLVL.